These 29 T cell receptor beta chains came from one sample sequenced in a study of blood T cell repertoires in COVID-19. Assay used: immunoSEQ multiplex PCR; TCRdb lists only in-frame clones, some missing. The sample holds 250,000 to 350,000 clones, 80% to 90% seen once. The sequenced sample was PBMCs or T cells enriched from blood (not recorded which). The receptors stem from a woman in her 30s who had recovered from COVID-19.

A single count supports this clone. The CDR3 loop reads CSVGGLRGANTGELFF. The CDR3 nucleotides read TGCAGCGTTGGGGGTTTGCGGGGGGCCAACACCGGGGAGCTGTTTTTT. The chain couples TRBV29-1 to TRBJ2-2, with TRBD2 matching over 8 bases. This CDR3 is built from 16 residues. Germline V gives CDR1 SQVTM, CDR2 ANQGSEA. The J segment lost 2 bases and the V segment lost 4 bases, leaving 9 bases of the junction unmatched.

V is TRBV5-1 and J is TRBJ1-2; unclear D gene. V was cut by 1 base and J by 7 bases, with 20 bases left in between. The CDR3 totals 16 residues. The germline V gene has CDR1 SGHRS and CDR2 YFSETQ. The CDR3 reads CASSLNLEISGGGYTF. The CDR3 DNA sequence: TGCGCCAGCAGCTTGAACCTGGAGATAAGTGGTGGTGGCTACACCTTC.

This chain uses TRBV7-9 with TRBJ2-3; 7 bases map to TRBD1. Germline assignment: CDR1 SEHNR and CDR2 FQNEAQ (reference sequence). V shed 4 bases, J shed 2 bases, and the junction held 6 bases outside the gene matches. The CDR3 extends over 15 amino acids. The CDR3 reads CASSSTGTATDTQYF. CDR3 nucleotides: TGTGCCAGCAGCTCCACCGGGACAGCCACAGATACGCAGTATTTT.

The chain has TRBV24-1 and TRBJ1-1, with 8 bases that match TRBD1. J gave up 0 bases and V 7 bases, and 3 bases lay outside the gene matches. The length of the CDR3 is 14 residues. Germline CDR1 is KGHDR and CDR2 is SFDVKD. The DNA for the CDR3 is TGTGCCACCAGAGGACAGGGAATGAACACTGAAGCTTTCTTT. Protein product: CATRGQGMNTEAFF.

This sequence joins TRBV4-1 and TRBJ1-6; 9 bases are a match to TRBD1. This CDR3 spans 14 amino acids. The ends lost 5 bases at V and 8 bases at J; junction bases unmatched: 4. Germline values: CDR1 MGHRA, CDR2 YSYEKL. The CDR3 is CASSSGTGYSPLHF. Here the CDR3 DNA reads TGCGCCAGCAGCTCCGGGACAGGGTATTCACCCCTCCACTTT.

This clone was seen a single time. The chain uses TRBV29-1 and TRBJ2-2; 7 bases are shared with TRBD1. J gave up 0 bases and V 7 bases, and 11 bases lay outside the gene matches. The germline CDR1 and CDR2 sequences are SQVTM and ANQGSEA. This CDR3 spans 16 amino acids. CDR3 region: CSGYRQGPSNTGELFF. The CDR3 DNA follows: TGCAGCGGCTACCGACAGGGACCCTCGAACACCGGGGAGCTGTTTTTT.

The chain uses TRBV6-1 and TRBJ2-6, with a possible D match to TRBD2 (6 bases). The CDR3 extends over 18 amino acids. CDR1 and CDR2 (germline): MNHNS, SASEGT. Trimming removed 4 bases from V and 1 base from J, with 17 bases in between. Here the CDR3 reads CASSAQRVLRSGANVLTF. CDR3 in DNA: TGTGCCAGCAGTGCCCAGCGGGTGTTAAGATCTGGGGCCAACGTCCTGACTTTC.

This clone came up a few times. The CDR3 reads CGRGCTGELFF. The CDR3 nucleotides read TGTGGACGCGGGTGCACCGGGGAGCTGTTTTTT. The chain has TRBV6-5 and TRBJ2-2, with a weak D call TRBD2 (5 bases). Germline assignment: CDR1 MNHEY and CDR2 SVGAGI. This CDR3 has 11 amino acids.

V and J are TRBV5-1 and TRBJ1-1, with D unresolved. The V end was cut by 4 bases, the J end by 4 bases, with 11 bases between. Germline V lookup: CDR1 SGHRS, CDR2 YFSETQ. The CDR3 has 13 amino acids. CDR3 amino acids: CASSLRAPTEAFF. In DNA, the CDR3 is TGCGCCAGCAGCCTGAGGGCTCCCACTGAAGCTTTCTTT.

The genes are TRBV5-4 and TRBJ2-7, with unresolved D. From germline, CDR1 is SGHNT and CDR2 YYREEE (reference sequence). This CDR3 has 14 residues. V was clipped by 0 bases and J by 2 bases, with 9 bases between them. This CDR3 is CASSLEARPYEQYF. In DNA, the CDR3 is TGTGCCAGCAGCTTGGAAGCTAGACCCTACGAGCAGTACTTC.

This chain joins TRBV5-6 and TRBJ1-1; TRBD1 matches 8 bases. The CDR3 spans 11 residues. The J segment lost 10 bases and the V segment lost 5 bases, leaving 4 bases of the junction unmatched. Germline CDR1 and CDR2: SGHDT and YYEEEE. CDR3 region: CASRSDRVAFF. CDR3 nucleotide sequence: TGTGCCAGCAGATCGGACAGGGTAGCTTTCTTT.

V gene TRBV27 combines with J gene TRBJ2-3; tentative D call: TRBD2 (5 bases). Germline V gene data show CDR1 as MNHEY and CDR2 as SMNVEV (reference sequence). The CDR3 is 15 residues long. Trimming removed 4 bases from V and 5 bases from J, with 16 bases in between. The CDR3 DNA reads as TGTGCCAGCAGTTCTCGGGGTATGAAGGGAGATACGCAGTATTTT. Protein sequence: CASSSRGMKGDTQYF.

This chain joins TRBV18 and TRBJ1-4; TRBD1 is a possible D gene (6 bases). Trimming stripped 1 base from V and 6 bases from J, with 6 bases between. This CDR3 spans 13 amino acids. Germline V gene sequence: CDR1 KGHSH, CDR2 LQKENI. The CDR3 region has the DNA TGTGCCAGCTCACCACAGGGGGATGAAAAACTGTTTTTT. Its translation: CASSPQGDEKLFF.

The chain recombines TRBV6-5 with TRBJ1-1, with 8 bases fitting TRBD1. The CDR3 loop spans 14 amino acids. Looked up from germline, CDR1 is MNHEY and CDR2 is SVGAGI. With V trimmed by 7 bases and J by 7 bases, 11 bases remained unmatched. Here the CDR3 DNA reads TGTGCCAGCAAATCCGGGCAGGGGGCGGGTGAAGCTTTCTTT. It encodes CASKSGQGAGEAFF.

This sequence joins TRBV5-5 and TRBJ1-1, with D possibly TRBD1 on 6 matching bases. CDR1 is SGHKS and CDR2 is YYEKEE in the germline V gene (reference sequence). The CDR3 contains 13 residues. The germline V and J ends were trimmed by 2 bases and 1 base, with 6 bases remaining between them. The CDR3 nucleotides read TGTGCCAGCAGCTTACAGGGGAACACTGAAGCTTTCTTT. It translates to CASSLQGNTEAFF.

This clone was recorded only once. V usage is TRBV7-9 and J usage is TRBJ1-4, with 7 positions matching TRBD1. The CDR3 covers 15 residues. J lost 5 bases, V lost 5 bases, and 8 bases had no gene match. Germline V gives CDR1 SEHNR, CDR2 FQNEAQ (reference sequence). CDR3 loop: CASSVRTGYNEKLFF. As DNA, the CDR3 is TGTGCCAGCAGCGTAAGGACAGGATACAATGAAAAACTGTTTTTT.

This clone was counted between two and nine times. The V call is TRBV6-5, the J call TRBJ1-6; TRBD1 is a possible D gene (5 bases). The length of the CDR3 is 13 residues. The V gene lost 11 bases and the J gene lost 1 base, with 9 bases spanning the gap. Germline values: CDR1 MNHEY, CDR2 SVGAGI. The CDR3 nucleotides are TGTGCCTCGGGGGAGTCCTATAATTCACCCCTCCACTTT. As protein: CASGESYNSPLHF.

The CDR3 nucleotides are TGTGCCAGCGGGAGGCTGGGACTAGCGGGGCAAGAGACCCAGTACTTC. This translates into CASGRLGLAGQETQYF. The chain is built from TRBV2 and TRBJ2-5, with 13 bases that match TRBD2. V shed 8 bases, J shed 2 bases, and the junction held 8 bases outside the gene matches. Looked up from germline, CDR1 is SNHLY and CDR2 is FYNNEI. CDR3 length: 16 residues. The full variable domain, its missing parts supplied by reference TRBV2 and TRBJ2-5, is EPEVTQTPSHQVTQMGQEVILRCVPISNHLYFYWYRQILGQKVEFLVSFYNNEISEKSEIFDDQFSVERPDGSNFTLKIRSTKLEDSAMYFCASGRLGLAGQETQYFGPGTRLLVL.

V is TRBV5-1 and J is TRBJ2-3, with D possibly matching TRBD2 (7 bases). CDR3 length: 15 residues. V was trimmed by 5 bases and J by 1 base, leaving 14 bases between them. Germline-derived CDR1 and CDR2 are SGHRS and YFSETQ. CDR3 amino acids: CASRTIGGRTDTQYF. CDR3 nucleotide sequence: TGCGCCAGCAGAACCATCGGGGGGCGCACAGATACGCAGTATTTT.

This chain uses TRBV5-1 with TRBJ1-1, with TRBD1 identical over 11 bases. The CDR3 spans 15 residues. Germline loops: CDR1 SGHRS, CDR2 YFSETQ. Trimming cost V 4 bases and J 5 bases; bases outside gene matches: 7. In nucleotides, the CDR3 is TGCGCCAGCAGCCTCGGACAGGGGGCGGGGACTGAAGCTTTCTTT. As protein: CASSLGQGAGTEAFF.

The CDR3 here is CASRLGQGNTGELFF. Here the CDR3 DNA reads TGTGCCAGCAGGCTGGGACAGGGGAACACCGGGGAGCTGTTTTTT. The rearrangement uses TRBV6-5 and TRBJ2-2; 9 positions match TRBD1. J was trimmed by 1 base and V by 6 bases; bases with no gene match: 3. Germline CDR1 reads MNHEY; CDR2 reads SVGAGI. CDR3 size: 15 residues.

The chain links TRBV14 to TRBJ1-3; tentatively, D is TRBD1 (5 bases). CDR3 length: 15 amino acids. Trimming shortened V by 6 bases and J by 2 bases, and 14 bases separated the two germline ends. CDR1 SGHDN and CDR2 FVKESK come from the germline V gene. CDR3 nucleotide sequence: TGTGCCAGCAGTCCGACGGCAGGGACTGGAAACACCATATATTTT. Amino acid sequence: CASSPTAGTGNTIYF. Combining the CDR3 with reference TRBV14 and TRBJ1-3 gives the whole variable domain EAGVTQFPSHSVIEKGQTVTLRCDPISGHDNLYWYRRVMGKEIKFLLHFVKESKQDESGMPNNRFLAERTGGTYSTLKVQPAELEDSGVYFCASSPTAGTGNTIYFGEGSWLTVV.

J is TRBJ1-5 and V is TRBV7-9, with TRBD1 identical over 8 bases. The CDR3 is 14 residues long. Per germline, CDR1 SEHNR and CDR2 FQNEAQ (reference sequence). Trimming took 4 bases from V and 5 from J; bases not matched to a gene: 4. The CDR3 coding sequence is TGTGCCAGCAGCTCCCAGGGGGCGCATCAGCCCCAGCATTTT. Amino acids: CASSSQGAHQPQHF.

This chain uses TRBV9 with TRBJ2-1; 8 bases are a match to TRBD2. The CDR3 runs to 16 residues. Germline V gives CDR1 SGDLS, CDR2 YYNGEE. V was pared by 0 bases and J by 7 bases, with 9 bases of the junction left unmatched. The CDR3: CASSVGASGSLNEQFF. The CDR3, as DNA: TGTGCCAGCAGCGTAGGAGCCAGCGGGAGTCTGAATGAGCAGTTCTTC.

The rearrangement joins TRBV30 to TRBJ1-5; no reliable D call. Germline V lookup: CDR1 GTSNPN, CDR2 SVGIG (reference sequence). The CDR3 runs 14 residues. V lost 0 bases and J lost 4, with 10 bases in between. The CDR3 loop is CAWSVRGSNQPQHF. The CDR3 nucleotides read TGTGCCTGGAGTGTTCGGGGAAGTAATCAGCCCCAGCATTTT.

The gene calls are TRBV23-1 and TRBJ1-1, with D perhaps matching TRBD1 (5 bases). TRBV23-1 falls under the ORF class, with uncertain function. The V and J ends lost 11 bases and 0 bases respectively, with 16 bases between them. This CDR3 is 14 amino acids long. CDR3 protein: CAGQKQTMNTEAFF. The CDR3 DNA follows: TGCGCCGGACAAAAACAGACCATGAACACTGAAGCTTTCTTT.

The rearrangement uses TRBV7-3 and TRBJ2-1; 16 bases map to TRBD2. The CDR3 extends over 18 amino acids. V dropped 5 bases and J dropped 2; count of bases not matched to a gene: 6. Germline CDR1 SGHTA, CDR2 FQGTGA. CDR3 sequence (DNA): TGTGCCAGCAGCAGCGGGACTAGCGGGAGGGCCGCCTACAATGAGCAGTTCTTC. Amino acids: CASSSGTSGRAAYNEQFF.

The V and J genes are TRBV7-2 and TRBJ2-2; D possibly corresponds to TRBD1 (5 bases). The V and J ends lost 0 bases and 3 bases respectively, with 11 bases between them. Germline V CDR1 and CDR2: SGHTA, FQGNSA. The CDR3 has 16 residues. The CDR3 region has the DNA TGTGCCAGCAGCTTAGCGCGCTCCAGGGACACCGGGGAGCTGTTTTTT. Encoded protein: CASSLARSRDTGELFF.

This sequence joins TRBV7-8 and TRBJ1-6; D possibly corresponds to TRBD1 (6 bases). V gave up 5 bases and J gave up 2 bases, with 10 bases separating them. Germline CDR1 and CDR2: SGHVS and FQNEAQ. The length of the CDR3 is 15 residues. The CDR3 reads CASSPGQTYNSPLHF. In DNA, the CDR3 is TGTGCCAGCAGCCCAGGACAGACCTATAATTCACCCCTCCACTTT.